The table lists the clone carrying this TCR beta chain with many counts. Each diagnosis drew on symptoms, thyroxine, TRAb, thyroid ultrasound and orbital computed tomography findings. The sample originates from a study of T cells in Graves' hyperthyroidism and ophthalmopathy. RNA transcripts yielded amplified TCR beta CDR3 regions. The HTBI primer set served for first-round RT-PCR of the TCR CDR3. TCRdb redid the calling of the multiplex PCR reads with MiXCR, one entry per CDR3 protein. This sample carries fewer than 550,000 distinct CDR3 sequences, 15% to 19% of them seen once, and the ten largest clones take over 7.5%. The material sequenced was blood. The sequence derives from a woman between 18 and 29 years old with Graves' hyperthyroidism.

The CDR3 sequence is CSASRGGANYGYTF. The CDR3 DNA is TGCAGTGCTAGCCGAGGGGGAGCTAACTATGGCTACACCTTC. The gene calls are TRBV20-1 and TRBJ1-2; possible D gene TRBD1, 6 bases. The germline V and J ends were trimmed by 3 bases and 0 bases, with 11 bases remaining between them. The length of the CDR3 is 14 residues. The germline V gene has CDR1 DFQATT and CDR2 SNEGSKA (reference sequence).